A single sample is the source of the 23 T cell receptor beta chains below, sequenced in a study of OX40 agonist ivuxolimab in advanced cancers. Libraries came from the immunoSEQ multiplex PCR assay. TCRdb re-hosts the immuneACCESS table, in-frame sequences only. Its copies lack some clones; in the studies checked, an unresolved V gene accounts for under half of them, and the cause for the rest is not known. This sample holds around 31,000 clones; approximately 89% were observed only once. Around 35% of the sample belongs to the ten largest clones. Material: CD4+ or CD8+ T cells sorted from blood, obtained in a trial of the OX40 agonist ivuxolimab. The source of these receptors is an adult with an advanced solid tumor such as melanoma, head and neck, liver or kidney cancer.

The rearrangement links TRBV28 to TRBJ1-5; no reliable D call. Germline V gene data show CDR1 as MDHEN and CDR2 as SYDVKM. V dropped 8 bases and J dropped 6 bases, with 14 bases sitting between them. The CDR3 loop spans 13 amino acids. CDR3 residues: CASVPAEFQPQHF. CDR3 sequence (DNA): TGTGCCAGCGTACCAGCGGAGTTTCAGCCCCAGCATTTT.

The chain uses TRBV18 and TRBJ2-3, with 12 bases matching TRBD2. From germline, CDR1 is KGHSH and CDR2 LQKENI. This CDR3 region has 16 residues. The ends lost 2 bases at V and 6 bases at J; junction bases unmatched: 6. CDR3 protein: CASSPVLAGGLDTQYF. The CDR3 DNA follows: TGTGCCAGCTCACCAGTCCTAGCGGGGGGGCTGGATACGCAGTATTTT.

The chain joins TRBV6-6 to TRBJ2-5; D is tentatively TRBD1 or TRBD2 (5 bases each). Trimming removed 8 bases from V and 2 bases from J, with 15 bases in between. Per the germline V gene, CDR1 is MNHNY and CDR2 is SVGAGI (reference sequence). CDR3 length equals 14 residues. The CDR3 loop is CASRQPGPQETQYF. The CDR3 coding sequence is TGTGCCAGCCGTCAACCGGGGCCTCAAGAGACCCAGTACTTC.

This clone was counted between two and nine times. This chain uses TRBV9 with TRBJ2-1; perhaps TRBD2 as D (7 bases). The V and J ends lost 4 bases and 7 bases respectively, with 18 bases between them. Per germline, CDR1 SGDLS and CDR2 YYNGEE. The CDR3 extends over 15 amino acids. The CDR3 region has the DNA TGTGCCAGCAGCTTGGAGGGGGGGCCCAAGAATGAGCAGTTCTTC. It yields the protein CASSLEGGPKNEQFF.

This sequence joins TRBV27 and TRBJ2-5; tentatively, D is TRBD2 (5 bases). CDR3 length: 15 residues. V was clipped by 5 bases and J by 3 bases, with 16 bases between them. Germline lookup yields CDR1 MNHEY and CDR2 SMNVEV (reference sequence). CDR3 coding DNA: TGTGCCAGCAGTCCCTTATTGGCGCGGGAAGAGACCCAGTACTTC. It codes for CASSPLLAREETQYF.

In the case of this clone: Its ends do not fully match the called genes, so a read error is possible. The V and J genes are TRBV18 and TRBJ2-7, with unresolved D. There are 8 residues in the CDR3. CDR1 is KGHSH and CDR2 is LQKENI in the germline V gene. This CDR3 reads CASPTVVF. The CDR3 DNA sequence: TGTGCCAGCCCCACAGTGGTCTTC. Full variable domain (rest looked up from reference TRBV18 and TRBJ2-7): NAGVMQNPRHLVRRRGQEARLRCSPMKGHSHVYWYRQLPEEGLKFMVYLQKENIIDESGMPKERFSAEFPKEGPSILRIQQVVRGDSAAYFCASPTVVFGPGTRLTVT.

The chain joins TRBV13 to TRBJ2-3; 7 bases match TRBD1. Trimming took 5 bases from V and 6 from J; bases not matched to a gene: 11. This CDR3 spans 15 amino acids. Looked up from germline, CDR1 is PRHDT and CDR2 is FYEKMQ (reference sequence). CDR3 nucleotides: TGTGCCAGCAGCACCCGGGACAGCCGTTCGGATACGCAGTATTTT. Translation: CASSTRDSRSDTQYF.

In the case of this clone: An end of the junction does not agree with germline; a read error may underlie this. This chain links TRBV19 with TRBJ2-2, with 8 nucleotides matching TRBD1. The CDR3 totals 14 residues. From germline, CDR1 is LNHDA and CDR2 SQIVND (reference sequence). CDR3: CASSYGQGTEELFF. The CDR3 DNA follows: TGTGCCAGTAGTTACGGACAGGGCACCGAGGAGCTGTTTTTT.

This clone has only one observation. V is TRBV4-1 and J is TRBJ2-2, with D unclear. This CDR3 has 15 amino acids. The germline CDR1 and CDR2 sequences are MGHRA and YSYEKL. Trimming removed 1 base at V and 6 bases at J, with 12 bases between. This CDR3 reads CASSQVKDGAGELFF. The DNA of the CDR3 is TGCGCCAGCAGCCAAGTTAAGGATGGGGCCGGGGAGCTGTTTTTT.

The chain carries TRBV6-4 and TRBJ2-3; the D gene is possibly TRBD2 (5 bases). The CDR3 extends over 15 amino acids. Germline assignment: CDR1 MRHNA and CDR2 SNTAGT. The V end was cut by 4 bases, the J end by 5 bases, with 16 bases between. The CDR3 spells CASSASFGSGDTQYF. DNA for the CDR3: TGTGCCAGCAGTGCCTCCTTTGGGAGCGGAGATACGCAGTATTTT.

The genes are TRBV5-1 and TRBJ1-2, with D uncertain. Per the germline V gene, CDR1 is SGHRS and CDR2 is YFSETQ. V was trimmed by 0 bases and J by 0 bases, leaving 6 bases between them. This CDR3 is built from 14 residues. This chain's CDR3 is CASSLDSSNYGYTF. The CDR3 nucleotides are TGCGCCAGCAGCTTGGACAGTTCTAACTATGGCTACACCTTC.

The chain couples TRBV4-3 to TRBJ1-1; no firm D call. This CDR3 is 13 amino acids long. V lost 4 bases and J 2 bases, leaving 8 bases between the germline ends. Germline V gene sequence: CDR1 LGHNA, CDR2 YSLEER. CDR3 amino acids: CASSLGRNTEAFF. Here the CDR3 DNA reads TGCGCCAGCAGCCTTGGTCGTAACACTGAAGCTTTCTTT.

The chain employs TRBV29-1 and TRBJ2-2, with unresolved D. The length of the CDR3 is 11 residues. CDR1 and CDR2 from the germline V gene are SQVTM and ANQGSEA. Trimming stripped 4 bases from V and 3 bases from J, with 3 bases between. The CDR3 spells CSVVDTGELFF. CDR3 bases: TGCAGCGTTGTGGACACCGGGGAGCTGTTTTTT.

This clone was observed a single time. The V gene is TRBV6-5, the J gene TRBJ1-2; D is undetermined. The germline V gene encodes CDR1 MNHEY and CDR2 SVGAGI. The CDR3 has 13 amino acids. Trimming stripped 7 bases from V and 7 bases from J, with 16 bases between. The CDR3 region is CASNDPRAGGYTF. The CDR3 region has the DNA TGTGCCAGCAATGACCCCCGGGCGGGTGGCTACACCTTC.

The rearrangement links TRBV5-8 to TRBJ2-7; 10 positions match TRBD1. The CDR3 consists of 18 residues. CDR1 SGHTS and CDR2 YDEGEE come from the germline V gene. The V segment lost 1 base and the J segment 3 bases; nucleotides outside the gene matches: 13. Written as DNA, the CDR3 is TGTGCCAGCAGCTTGTACCTACCCGGGGGACAGGGGAACTACGAGCAGTACTTC. This sequence encodes CASSLYLPGGQGNYEQYF.

The genes are TRBV6-8 and TRBJ2-3; no reliable D call. V was cut by 6 bases and J by 6 bases, with 13 bases left in between. Germline CDR1 MNHGY, CDR2 SAAAGT. The CDR3 has 13 amino acids. For the CDR3, the DNA is TGTGCCAGCAGCCCCGCGGTTGGGGATACGCAGTATTTT. Encoded protein: CASSPAVGDTQYF.

The sample holds one count of this clone. The J gene is TRBJ2-7, the V gene TRBV5-6; D possibly uses TRBD1 or TRBD2 (5 bases each). Germline V CDR1 and CDR2: SGHDT, YYEEEE. V gave up 4 bases and J gave up 3 bases, with 20 bases separating them. There are 16 residues in the CDR3. This CDR3 reads CASSAGTAPLNYEQYF. The CDR3 coding sequence is TGTGCCAGCAGCGCAGGGACGGCTCCCCTCAACTACGAGCAGTACTTC.

V is TRBV7-6 and J is TRBJ2-3; D uncertain. Between the trimmed V and J ends, which lost 2 bases and 0 bases, there was a span of 6 bases. In germline, CDR1 is SGHVS, CDR2 FNYEAQ. This CDR3 comprises 14 residues. The CDR3 DNA reads TGTGCCAGCAGCTTATTTACAAGCACAGATACGCAGTATTTT. The encoded protein is CASSLFTSTDTQYF.

This sequence joins TRBV27 and TRBJ1-5; tentative D call: TRBD1 (6 bases). The germline V and J ends were trimmed by 0 bases and 4 bases, with 7 bases remaining between them. The CDR3 runs to 14 residues. The germline V gene has CDR1 MNHEY and CDR2 SMNVEV (reference sequence). The CDR3 reads CASSLSGANQPQHF. CDR3 sequence (DNA): TGTGCCAGCAGTTTATCGGGGGCGAATCAGCCCCAGCATTTT.

In this sample, this clone turned up a few times. This chain joins TRBV27 and TRBJ1-4; TRBD1 is a possible D gene (5 bases). The CDR3 loop spans 16 amino acids. V was cut by 5 bases and J by 10 bases, with 23 bases left in between. Germline CDR1 and CDR2: MNHEY and SMNVEV (reference sequence). DNA of the CDR3: TGTGCCAGCAGTGTACGATGGGACGCACCCTGGGGAAAACTGTTTTTT. This translates into CASSVRWDAPWGKLFF.

The rearrangement uses TRBV7-3 and TRBJ2-3; TRBD1 agrees at 7 bases. The germline gives CDR1 SGHTA, CDR2 FQGTGA. The V and J ends lost 6 bases and 2 bases, in that order; junction bases with no gene match: 8. This CDR3 contains 15 residues. Here the CDR3 DNA reads TGTGCCAGCAGTTCGGGACAGTATCCCACAGATACGCAGTATTTT. Translating it yields CASSSGQYPTDTQYF.

The chain employs TRBV30 and TRBJ1-2; D remains ambiguous. The V end lost 3 bases, the J end lost 3 bases, and 17 bases lay between the germline ends. This CDR3 region has 15 residues. Germline assignment: CDR1 GTSNPN and CDR2 SVGIG (reference sequence). As DNA, the CDR3 is TGTGCCTGGAGCCGCGGATCAGTGGGCGACTATGGCTACACCTTC. Translation: CAWSRGSVGDYGYTF.

V usage is TRBV9 and J usage is TRBJ2-5; TRBD2 matches at 11 bases. The CDR3 has 15 residues. The V and J ends lost 0 bases and 5 bases, in that order; junction bases with no gene match: 3. Germline V gene sequence: CDR1 SGDLS, CDR2 YYNGEE. CDR3 nucleotide sequence: TGTGCCAGCAGCGTAGGACTAGCGGGGAGGGAGACCCAGTACTTC. Translation: CASSVGLAGRETQYF.